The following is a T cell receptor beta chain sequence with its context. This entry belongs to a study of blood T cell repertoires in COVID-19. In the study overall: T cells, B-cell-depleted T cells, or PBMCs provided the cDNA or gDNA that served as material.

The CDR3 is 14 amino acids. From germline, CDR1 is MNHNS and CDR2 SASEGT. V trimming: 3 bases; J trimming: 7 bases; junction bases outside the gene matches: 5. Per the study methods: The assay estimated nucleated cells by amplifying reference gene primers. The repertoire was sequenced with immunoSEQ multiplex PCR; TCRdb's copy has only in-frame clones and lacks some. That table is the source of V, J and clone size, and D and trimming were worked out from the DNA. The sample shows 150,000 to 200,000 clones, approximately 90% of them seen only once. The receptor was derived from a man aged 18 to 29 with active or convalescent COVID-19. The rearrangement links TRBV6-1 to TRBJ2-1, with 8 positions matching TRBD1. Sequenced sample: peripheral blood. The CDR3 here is CASSEGQEVNEQFF. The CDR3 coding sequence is TGTGCCAGCAGTGAGGGACAGGAGGTAAATGAGCAGTTCTTC.